This T cell receptor (beta chain) was sequenced in a study of identical twins. Overall study findings and caveats: Findings came from cross-sectional statistics, without long-term follow-up of donors. Alpha sequences that were out-of-frame and twin-shared showed an excess of low generation probability. For cord blood, abundant beta clonotypes had fewer insertions, unlike memory repertoires, which showed none.

Template switching added a universal primer binding site, and final cDNA carried unique molecular identifiers. Via MiXCR, TCRdb re-called the 5' RACE reads, giving one row per CDR3 protein. Here the sample spans approximately 350,000 distinct CDR3 sequences, about 12% being singletons. This clonotype occurred a few times. Its antigen is unknown. The germline V gene encodes CDR1 MNHEY and CDR2 SMNVEV (reference sequence). Trimming pared 6 bases from V and 1 base from J, leaving 13 bases between. CDR3 length: 14 amino acids. A further study also used this sample, focusing on yellow fever vaccine responses in identical twins.

The receptor was derived from a woman aged 18-29 years in good health. This rearrangement joins TRBV27 to TRBJ2-7; the D is unclear. Input material: CD8+ T cells sorted from blood. Here the CDR3 DNA reads TGTGCCAGCAGGCGGCAAGGTTCATCCTACGAGCAGTACTTC. This sequence encodes CASRRQGSSYEQYF.